Listed below are T cell receptor beta chains from one sample, sequenced in a study of cytomegalovirus exposure and HLA in healthy donors. The method was immunoSEQ multiplex PCR; TCRdb's version includes in-frame clones alone and lacks a portion of them. The table lists under 200,000 clones, about 72% of them singletons. The sequencing sample was made of PBMCs. The receptor source for this set is a man aged 55 to 70 in good health and CMV-seronegative. CDR3s include the opening cysteine and the closing phenylalanine or tryptophan. D genes are given only for firm matches. Not every row has a clone size; where given, it reads once, few, many or a size class.

J gene | D gene | V gene | clone size | CDR3 protein | CDR3 DNA
TRBJ1-5 | TRBD1 | TRBV29-1 | . | CSVQGARNQPQHF | TGCAGCGTACAGGGGGCGCGGAATCAGCCCCAGCATTTT
TRBJ1-3 | . | TRBV5-4 | few | CASSLDLGAGNTIYF | TGTGCCAGCAGCTTGGACCTAGGGGCTGGAAACACCATATATTTT
TRBJ1-1 | TRBD1 | TRBV6-1 | . | CASSPQTGGGTEAFF | TGTGCCAGCAGTCCTCAGACAGGGGGTGGTACTGAAGCTTTCTTT
TRBJ1-2 | TRBD1 | TRBV30 | . | CAWGAGGGYTF | TGTGCCTGGGGGGCAGGGGGTGGCTACACCTTC
TRBJ2-1 | TRBD2 | TRBV28 | . | CASSFPSSGSSYNEQFF | TGTGCCAGCAGTTTCCCTTCTAGCGGGAGCTCCTACAATGAGCAGTTCTTC
TRBJ1-2 | . | TRBV7-9 | . | CSSSRTAEQLYYGYTF | TGTTCCAGCAGCCGGACAGCCGAGCAATTATACTATGGCTACACCTTC
TRBJ2-7 | TRBD2 | TRBV11-2 | . | CASSWTSGAYEQYF | TGTGCCAGCAGCTGGACTAGCGGAGCCTACGAGCAGTACTTC
TRBJ2-1 | . | TRBV6-6 | few | CASSSDRVGKEQFF | TGTGCCAGCAGTTCGGACAGAGTTGGTAAAGAGCAGTTCTTC
TRBJ2-3 | TRBD1 | TRBV7-6 | . | CASSSLTGTGVSDTQYF | TGTGCCAGCAGCAGTCTGACCGGGACAGGGGTATCAGATACGCAGTATTTT
TRBJ1-5 | . | TRBV30 | . | CAWDAGTDSNQPQHF | TGTGCCTGGGACGCGGGGACGGATAGCAATCAGCCCCAGCATTTT
TRBJ2-7 | TRBD2 | TRBV27 | once | CASTPTLAGGLYEQYF | TGTGCCAGCACCCCCACACTAGCGGGGGGCCTATACGAGCAGTACTTC
TRBJ2-2 | . | TRBV10-3 | few | CAISDSSEDTGELFF | TGTGCCATCAGTGATAGTAGCGAGGACACCGGGGAGCTGTTTTTT
TRBJ2-3 | TRBD1 | TRBV25-1 | . | CASSPLYGGDRANTQYF | TGTGCCAGCAGTCCCTTATATGGGGGGGACAGGGCAAATACGCAGTATTTT
TRBJ1-4 | TRBD1 | TRBV18 | . | CASSKDRGATNEKLFF | TGTGCCAGCTCGAAAGACAGGGGGGCAACTAATGAAAAACTGTTTTTT
TRBJ1-4 | TRBD1 | TRBV18 | . | CASSPRDRSEKLFF | TGTGCCAGCTCACCACGGGACAGGAGTGAAAAACTGTTTTTT
TRBJ2-7 | TRBD1 | TRBV6-6 | once | CASSSDRVFSYEQYF | TGTGCCAGCAGTTCCGACAGGGTTTTTTCCTACGAGCAGTACTTC
TRBJ2-1 | . | TRBV2 | . | CASSESGAGSYNEQFF | TGTGCCAGCAGTGAATCTGGGGCGGGGAGCTACAATGAGCAGTTCTTC
TRBJ1-5 | TRBD1 | TRBV28 | . | CASTMTGGWQPQHF | TGTGCCAGCACCATGACAGGGGGCTGGCAGCCCCAGCATTTT
TRBJ2-1 | . | TRBV18 | . | CASSQVRGAPDEQFF | TGTGCCAGCTCCCAAGTCCGGGGGGCACCTGATGAGCAGTTCTTC
TRBJ2-7 | . | TRBV18 | . | CASSPSRGYEQYF | TGTGCCAGCTCACCTTCCAGGGGTTACGAGCAGTACTTC
TRBJ2-7 | TRBD2 | TRBV6-5 | . | CASSSGSIPHEQYF | TGTGCCAGCAGTAGCGGGAGTATACCCCACGAGCAGTACTTC
TRBJ2-5 | . | TRBV14 | . | CASSRLDSETQYF | TGTGCCAGCAGCCGCCTAGACTCAGAGACCCAGTACTTC
TRBJ1-6 | TRBD1 | TRBV30 | . | CAWRLDRDNSPLHF | TGTGCCTGGAGACTGGACAGGGATAATTCACCCCTCCACTTT
TRBJ2-3 | . | TRBV9 | few | CASSVATGITPADTQYF | TGTGCCAGCAGCGTAGCAACCGGGATAACCCCCGCAGATACGCAGTATTTT
TRBJ2-5 | TRBD1 | TRBV7-6 | once | CASSLVTGGWETQYF | TGTGCCAGCAGCTTAGTGACAGGGGGGTGGGAGACCCAGTACTTC
TRBJ1-5 | TRBD1 | TRBV19 | few | CASSLADRGSNQPQHF | TGTGCCAGTAGTTTAGCAGACAGGGGAAGCAATCAGCCCCAGCATTTT
TRBJ1-4 | TRBD1 | TRBV11-2 | . | CASSLTPGQDEKLFF | TGTGCCAGCAGCTTAACGCCGGGACAGGATGAAAAACTGTTTTTT